The sequence of this T cell receptor beta chain was determined in a study of beta chain features in type 1 diabetes. Investigators reverse transcribed all isolated RNA, so they sequenced expressed TCRB transcripts. The table came from immunoSEQ multiplex PCR; TCRdb's copy has only in-frame clones and leaves some out. The repertoire includes hundreds of thousands of clones, about 32% of them detected once, and around 0.065% sits in the top ten. The length of the CDR3 is 13 residues. V lost 7 bases, J lost 10 bases, and 7 bases stayed unmatched. Germline values: CDR1 SQVTM, CDR2 ANQGSEA. The sequence came from a man aged 18 to 29 in good health. The J gene is TRBJ2-1, the V gene TRBV29-1; 13 positions agree with TRBD2. The sequencing sample was made of naive CD4+ T cells from blood. This CDR3 is CSDRTSGRGEQFF. In DNA, the CDR3 is TGCAGCGATAGGACTAGCGGGAGAGGGGAGCAGTTCTTC.